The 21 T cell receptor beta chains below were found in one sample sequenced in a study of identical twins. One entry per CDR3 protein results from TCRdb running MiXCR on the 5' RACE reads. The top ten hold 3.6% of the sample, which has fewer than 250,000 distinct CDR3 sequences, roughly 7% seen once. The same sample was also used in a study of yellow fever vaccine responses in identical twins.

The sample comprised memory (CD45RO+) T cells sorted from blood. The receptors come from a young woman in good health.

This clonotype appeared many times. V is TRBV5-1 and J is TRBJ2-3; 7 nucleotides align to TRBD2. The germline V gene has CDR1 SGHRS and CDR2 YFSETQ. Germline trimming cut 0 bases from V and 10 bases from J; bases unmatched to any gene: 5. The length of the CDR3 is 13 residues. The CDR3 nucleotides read TGCGCCAGCAGCTTGGATGCGGGAGCGGCGCAGTATTTT. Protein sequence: CASSLDAGAAQYF.

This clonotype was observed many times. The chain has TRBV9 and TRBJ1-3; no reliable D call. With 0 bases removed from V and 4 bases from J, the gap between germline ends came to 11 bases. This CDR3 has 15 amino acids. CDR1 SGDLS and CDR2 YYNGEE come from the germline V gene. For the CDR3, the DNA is TGTGCCAGCAGCGTAGTTCCCACCCCGGGAAACACCATATATTTT. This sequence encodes CASSVVPTPGNTIYF.

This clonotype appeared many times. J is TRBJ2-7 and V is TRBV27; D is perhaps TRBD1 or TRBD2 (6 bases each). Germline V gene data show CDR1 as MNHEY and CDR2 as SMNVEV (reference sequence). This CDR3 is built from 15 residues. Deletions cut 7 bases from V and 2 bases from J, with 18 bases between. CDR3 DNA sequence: TGTGCCAGCAACCCCTTGGGGGGCCGAGCCTACGAGCAGTACTTC. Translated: CASNPLGGRAYEQYF.

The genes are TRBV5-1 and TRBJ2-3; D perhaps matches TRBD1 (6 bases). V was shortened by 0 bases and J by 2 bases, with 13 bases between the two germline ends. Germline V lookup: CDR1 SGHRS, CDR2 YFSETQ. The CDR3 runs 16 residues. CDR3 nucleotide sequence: TGCGCCAGCAGCTTGGACAGGGTTGGGGCCACAGATACGCAGTATTTT. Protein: CASSLDRVGATDTQYF. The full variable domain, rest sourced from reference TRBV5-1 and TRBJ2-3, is KAGVTQTPRYLIKTRGQQVTLSCSPISGHRSVSWYQQTPGQGLQFLFEYFSETQRNKGNFPGRFSGRQFSNSRSEMNVSTLELGDSALYLCASSLDRVGATDTQYFGPGTRLTVL.

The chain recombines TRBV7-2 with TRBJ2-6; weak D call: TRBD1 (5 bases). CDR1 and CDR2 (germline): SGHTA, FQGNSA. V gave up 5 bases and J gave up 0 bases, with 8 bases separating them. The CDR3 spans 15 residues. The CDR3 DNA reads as TGTGCCAGCAGCGGGGCCTCCTCTGGGGCCAACGTCCTGACTTTC. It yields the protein CASSGASSGANVLTF.

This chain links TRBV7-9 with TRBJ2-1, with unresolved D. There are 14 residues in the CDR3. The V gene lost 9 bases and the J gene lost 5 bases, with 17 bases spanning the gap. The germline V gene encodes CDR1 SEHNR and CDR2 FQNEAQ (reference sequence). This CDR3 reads CASLLLASDNEQFF. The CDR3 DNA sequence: TGTGCCAGTCTGCTACTGGCGTCAGACAATGAGCAGTTCTTC.

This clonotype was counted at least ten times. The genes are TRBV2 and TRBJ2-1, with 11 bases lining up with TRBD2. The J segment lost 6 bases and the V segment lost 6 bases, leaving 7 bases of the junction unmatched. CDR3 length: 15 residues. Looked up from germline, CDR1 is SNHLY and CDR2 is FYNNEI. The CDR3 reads CASRLAGGPSNEQFF. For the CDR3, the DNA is TGTGCCAGCAGGTTAGCGGGAGGGCCGAGCAATGAGCAGTTCTTC.

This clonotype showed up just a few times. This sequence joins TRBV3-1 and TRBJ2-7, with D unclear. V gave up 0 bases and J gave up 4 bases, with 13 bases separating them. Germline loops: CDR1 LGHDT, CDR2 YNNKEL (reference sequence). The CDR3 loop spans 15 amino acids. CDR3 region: CASSQDWERAYEQYF. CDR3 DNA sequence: TGTGCCAGCAGCCAAGATTGGGAAAGGGCGTACGAGCAGTACTTC.

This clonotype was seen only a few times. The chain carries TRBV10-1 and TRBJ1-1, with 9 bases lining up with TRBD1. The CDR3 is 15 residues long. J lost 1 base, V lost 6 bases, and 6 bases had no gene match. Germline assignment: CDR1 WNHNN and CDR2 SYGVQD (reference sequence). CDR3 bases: TGCGCCAGCAGGGTAATGGACAGGGGGAACACTGAAGCTTTCTTT. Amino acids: CASRVMDRGNTEAFF.

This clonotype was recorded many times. This chain's CDR3 is CASSQSTEQETQYF. The CDR3 coding sequence is TGTGCCAGCAGCCAATCGACAGAACAAGAGACCCAGTACTTC. The chain uses TRBV16 and TRBJ2-5, with a tentative D call TRBD1 (5 bases). V was clipped by 0 bases and J by 2 bases, with 7 bases between them. This CDR3 has 14 residues. Germline V gives CDR1 KGHSY, CDR2 FQNENV.

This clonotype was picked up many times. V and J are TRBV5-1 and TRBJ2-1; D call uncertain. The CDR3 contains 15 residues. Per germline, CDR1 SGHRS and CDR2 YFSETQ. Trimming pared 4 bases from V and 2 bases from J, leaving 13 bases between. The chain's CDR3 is CASSHLRGPYNEQFF. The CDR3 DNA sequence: TGCGCCAGCAGCCATCTCCGTGGGCCCTACAATGAGCAGTTCTTC. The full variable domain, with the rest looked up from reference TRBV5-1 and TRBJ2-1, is KAGVTQTPRYLIKTRGQQVTLSCSPISGHRSVSWYQQTPGQGLQFLFEYFSETQRNKGNFPGRFSGRQFSNSRSEMNVSTLELGDSALYLCASSHLRGPYNEQFFGPGTRLTVL.

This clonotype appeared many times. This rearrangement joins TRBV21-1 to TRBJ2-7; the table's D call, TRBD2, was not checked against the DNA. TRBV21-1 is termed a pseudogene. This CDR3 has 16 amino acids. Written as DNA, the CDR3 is TGTGCCAGCAGCAAAGGGGCCCGCCTTAGCTCCTACGAGCAGTACGTC. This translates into CASSKGARLSSYEQYV.

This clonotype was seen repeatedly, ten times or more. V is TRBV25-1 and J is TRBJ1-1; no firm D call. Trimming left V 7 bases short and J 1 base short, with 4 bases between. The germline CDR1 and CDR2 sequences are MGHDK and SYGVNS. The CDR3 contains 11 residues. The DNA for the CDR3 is TGTGCCAGCAAAGAGAACACTGAAGCTTTCTTT. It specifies CASKENTEAFF.

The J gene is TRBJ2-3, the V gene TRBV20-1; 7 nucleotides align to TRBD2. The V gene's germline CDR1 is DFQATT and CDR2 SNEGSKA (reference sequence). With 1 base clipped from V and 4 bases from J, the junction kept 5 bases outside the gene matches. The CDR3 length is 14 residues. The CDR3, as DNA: TGCAGTGCTAGAGTAGGTGGGAGGGCAGATACGCAGTATTTT. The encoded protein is CSARVGGRADTQYF.

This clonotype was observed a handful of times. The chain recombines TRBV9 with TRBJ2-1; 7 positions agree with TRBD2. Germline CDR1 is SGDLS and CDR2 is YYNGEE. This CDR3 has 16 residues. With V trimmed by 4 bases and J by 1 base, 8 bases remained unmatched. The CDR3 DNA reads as TGTGCCAGCAGCACCTCAGCGGGAACTTCCTACAATGAGCAGTTCTTC. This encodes CASSTSAGTSYNEQFF.

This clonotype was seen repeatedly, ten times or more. The CDR3, as DNA: TGTGCCAGCAGCCAGGGTTCCGGGGCCAACGTCCTGACTTTC. Translating it yields CASSQGSGANVLTF. V is TRBV7-8 and J is TRBJ2-6, with D possibly being TRBD1 (5 bases). Trimming stripped 5 bases from V and 4 bases from J, with 9 bases between. CDR1 and CDR2 from the germline V gene are SGHVS and FQNEAQ. The CDR3 has 14 residues.

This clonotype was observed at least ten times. CDR3 sequence (DNA): TGCGCCAGCAGCACATCAGGAGGGCACGAGACCCAGTACTTC. It specifies CASSTSGGHETQYF. This chain uses TRBV5-1 with TRBJ2-5, with D perhaps matching TRBD2 (6 bases). The CDR3 sequence is 14 residues long. Germline values: CDR1 SGHRS, CDR2 YFSETQ. Deletions cut 4 bases from V and 5 bases from J, with 15 bases between. The entire variable domain, with the rest obtained from reference TRBV5-1 and TRBJ2-5, is as follows: KAGVTQTPRYLIKTRGQQVTLSCSPISGHRSVSWYQQTPGQGLQFLFEYFSETQRNKGNFPGRFSGRQFSNSRSEMNVSTLELGDSALYLCASSTSGGHETQYFGPGTRLLVL.

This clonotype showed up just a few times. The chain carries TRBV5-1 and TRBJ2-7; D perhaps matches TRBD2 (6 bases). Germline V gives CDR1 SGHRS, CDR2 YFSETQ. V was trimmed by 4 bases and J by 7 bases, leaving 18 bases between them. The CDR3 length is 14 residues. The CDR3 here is CASSRSWRGWEQYF. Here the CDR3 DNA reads TGCGCCAGCAGCAGAAGCTGGCGGGGATGGGAGCAGTACTTC.

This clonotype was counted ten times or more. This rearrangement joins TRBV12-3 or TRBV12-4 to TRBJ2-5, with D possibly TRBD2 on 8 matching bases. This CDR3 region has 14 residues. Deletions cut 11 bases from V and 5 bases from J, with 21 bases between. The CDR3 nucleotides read TGTGCCTCCAACCCGGGAGGGGGCGGGGAGACCCAGTACTTC. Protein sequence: CASNPGGGGETQYF.

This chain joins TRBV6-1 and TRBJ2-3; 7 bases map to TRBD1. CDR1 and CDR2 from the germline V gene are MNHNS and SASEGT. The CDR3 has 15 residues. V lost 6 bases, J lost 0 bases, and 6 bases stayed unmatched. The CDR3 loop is CASRADRASTDTQYF. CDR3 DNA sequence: TGTGCCAGCAGGGCAGACAGGGCTAGCACAGATACGCAGTATTTT.

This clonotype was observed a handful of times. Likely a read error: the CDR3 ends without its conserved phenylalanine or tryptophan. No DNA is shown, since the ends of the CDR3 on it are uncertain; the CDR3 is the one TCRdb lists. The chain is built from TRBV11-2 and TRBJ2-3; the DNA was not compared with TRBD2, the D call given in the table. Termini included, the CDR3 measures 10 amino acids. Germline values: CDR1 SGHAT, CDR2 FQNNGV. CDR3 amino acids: CASSLGAHQG.